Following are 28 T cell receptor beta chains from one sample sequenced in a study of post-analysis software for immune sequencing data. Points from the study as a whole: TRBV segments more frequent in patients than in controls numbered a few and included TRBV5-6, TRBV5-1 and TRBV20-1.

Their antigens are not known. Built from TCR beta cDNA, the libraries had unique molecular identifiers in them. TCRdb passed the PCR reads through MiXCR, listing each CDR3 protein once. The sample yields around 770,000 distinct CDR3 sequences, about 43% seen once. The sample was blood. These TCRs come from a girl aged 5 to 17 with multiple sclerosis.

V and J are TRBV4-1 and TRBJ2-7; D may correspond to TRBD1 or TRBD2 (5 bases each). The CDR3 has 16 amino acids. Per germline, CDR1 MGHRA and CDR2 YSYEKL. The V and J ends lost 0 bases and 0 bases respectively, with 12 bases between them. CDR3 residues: CASSQDYGGTSYEQYF. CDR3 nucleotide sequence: TGCGCCAGCAGCCAAGATTATGGGGGAACCTCCTACGAGCAGTACTTC.

The CDR3 region is CASSLSSGRRDEQFF. The CDR3 DNA reads as TGTGCCAGCAGCCTTTCTAGCGGGAGGAGGGATGAGCAGTTCTTC. This chain connects TRBV7-3 to TRBJ2-1; 11 bases fit TRBD2. CDR3 length equals 15 residues. Per germline, CDR1 SGHTA and CDR2 FQGTGA. V lost 5 bases, J lost 8 bases, and 8 bases stayed unmatched. The full variable domain, with the rest looked up from reference TRBV7-3 and TRBJ2-1, is GAGVSQTPSNKVTEKGKYVELRCDPISGHTALYWYRQSLGQGPEFLIYFQGTGAADDSGLPNDRFFAVRPEGSVSTLKIQRTERGDSAVYLCASSLSSGRRDEQFFGPGTRLTVL.

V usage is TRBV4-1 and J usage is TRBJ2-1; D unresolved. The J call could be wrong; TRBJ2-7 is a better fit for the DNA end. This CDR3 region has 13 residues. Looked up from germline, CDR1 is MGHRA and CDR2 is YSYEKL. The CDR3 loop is CASSQDAVDEQYF. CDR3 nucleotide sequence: TGCGCCAGCAGCCAAGATGCGGTGGACGAGCAGTACTTC.

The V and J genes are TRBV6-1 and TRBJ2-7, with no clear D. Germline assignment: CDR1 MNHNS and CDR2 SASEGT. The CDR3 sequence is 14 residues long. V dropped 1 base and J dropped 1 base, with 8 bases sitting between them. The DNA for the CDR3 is TGTGCCAGCAGTGAAGTTGTCTGGTCCTACGAGCAGTACTTC. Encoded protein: CASSEVVWSYEQYF.

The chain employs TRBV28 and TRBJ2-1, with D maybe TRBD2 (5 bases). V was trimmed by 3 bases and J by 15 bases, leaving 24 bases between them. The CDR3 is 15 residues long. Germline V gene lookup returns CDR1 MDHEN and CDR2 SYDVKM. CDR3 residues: CASSFRPNEGEQWFF. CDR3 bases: TGTGCCAGCAGTTTTAGACCCAATGAGGGCGAGCAATGGTTCTTC.

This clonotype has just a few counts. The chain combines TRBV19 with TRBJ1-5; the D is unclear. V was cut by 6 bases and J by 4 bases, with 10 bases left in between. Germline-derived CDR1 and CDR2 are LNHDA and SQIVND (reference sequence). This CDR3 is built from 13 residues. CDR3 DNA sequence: TGTGCCAGTAGCGCTAGCAGAAATCAGCCCCAGCATTTT. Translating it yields CASSASRNQPQHF.

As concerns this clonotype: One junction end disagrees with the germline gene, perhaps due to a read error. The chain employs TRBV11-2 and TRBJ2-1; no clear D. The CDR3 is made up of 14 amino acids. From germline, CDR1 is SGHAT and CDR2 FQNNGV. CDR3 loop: CASSLGFSVNELFF. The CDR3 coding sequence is TGTGCCAGCAGCTTAGGATTCAGTGTCAATGAGCTGTTCTTC.

The CDR3: CASSYSYNSEQYF. The CDR3 bases are TGTGCCAGCAGTTACTCGTATAACAGCGAGCAGTACTTC. The rearrangement links TRBV6-5 to TRBJ2-4; D is ambiguous. The assigned J gene may be wrong: the sequence end matches TRBJ2-7 better. The V gene's germline CDR1 is MNHEY and CDR2 SVGAGI. This CDR3 comprises 13 residues.

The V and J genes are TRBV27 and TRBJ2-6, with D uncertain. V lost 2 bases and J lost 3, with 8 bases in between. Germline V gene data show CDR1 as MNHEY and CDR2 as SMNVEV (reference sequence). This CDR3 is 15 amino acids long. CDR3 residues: CASSLGEYGANVLTF. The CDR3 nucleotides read TGTGCCAGCAGTTTAGGGGAATATGGGGCCAACGTCCTGACTTTC.

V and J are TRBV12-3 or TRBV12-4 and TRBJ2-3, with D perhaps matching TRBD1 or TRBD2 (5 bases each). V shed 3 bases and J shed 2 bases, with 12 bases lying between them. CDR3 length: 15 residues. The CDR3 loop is CASSFRRGDTDTQYF. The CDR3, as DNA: TGTGCCAGCAGTTTCCGTAGGGGAGACACAGATACGCAGTATTTT.

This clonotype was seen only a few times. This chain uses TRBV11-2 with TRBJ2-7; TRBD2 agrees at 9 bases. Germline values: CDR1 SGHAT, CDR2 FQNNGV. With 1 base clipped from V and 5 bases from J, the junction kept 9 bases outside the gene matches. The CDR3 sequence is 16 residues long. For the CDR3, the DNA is TGTGCCAGCAGCTTAGGATTGCGGGAGGGCCTCCACGAGCAGTACTTC. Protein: CASSLGLREGLHEQYF.

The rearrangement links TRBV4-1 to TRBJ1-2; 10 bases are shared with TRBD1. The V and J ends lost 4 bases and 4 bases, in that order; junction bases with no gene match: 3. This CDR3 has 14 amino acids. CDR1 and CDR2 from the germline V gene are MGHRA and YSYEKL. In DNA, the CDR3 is TGCGCCAGCAGCCGGGACAGGGGCATCTATGGCTACACCTTC. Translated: CASSRDRGIYGYTF.

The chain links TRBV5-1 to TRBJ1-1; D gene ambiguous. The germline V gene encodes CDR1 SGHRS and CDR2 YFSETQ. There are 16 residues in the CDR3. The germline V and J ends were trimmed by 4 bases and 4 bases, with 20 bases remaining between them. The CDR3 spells CASSPLRTGISTEAFF. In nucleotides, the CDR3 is TGCGCCAGCAGCCCCCTGAGGACGGGGATCAGCACTGAAGCTTTCTTT.

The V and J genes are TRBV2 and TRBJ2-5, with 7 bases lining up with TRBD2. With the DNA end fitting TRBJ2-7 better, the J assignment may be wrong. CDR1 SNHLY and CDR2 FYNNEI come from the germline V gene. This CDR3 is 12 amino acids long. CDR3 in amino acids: CASSWTSYEQYF. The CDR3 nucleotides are TGTGCCAGCAGTTGGACTAGTTACGAGCAGTACTTC.

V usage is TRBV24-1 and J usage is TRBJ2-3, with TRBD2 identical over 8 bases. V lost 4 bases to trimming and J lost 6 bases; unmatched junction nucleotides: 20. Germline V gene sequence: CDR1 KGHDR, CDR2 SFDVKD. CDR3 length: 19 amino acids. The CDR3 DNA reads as TGTGCCACCAGTGACCACCAATTCGGAACAAGCGGGAGAGGGGATACGCAGTATTTT. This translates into CATSDHQFGTSGRGDTQYF.

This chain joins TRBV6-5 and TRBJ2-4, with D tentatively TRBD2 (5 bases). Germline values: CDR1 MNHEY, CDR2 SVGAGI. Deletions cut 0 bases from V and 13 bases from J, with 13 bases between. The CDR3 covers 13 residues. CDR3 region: CASSYSNNWEQYF. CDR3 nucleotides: TGTGCCAGCAGTTACTCGAACAATTGGGAGCAGTACTTC.

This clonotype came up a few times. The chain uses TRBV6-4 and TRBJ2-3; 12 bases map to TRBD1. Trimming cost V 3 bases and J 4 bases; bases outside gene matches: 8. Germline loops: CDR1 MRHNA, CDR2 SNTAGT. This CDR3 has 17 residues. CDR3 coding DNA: TGTGCCAGCAGTGAAAACCCGGGACAGGGGGCGTCAGATACGCAGTATTTT. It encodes CASSENPGQGASDTQYF.

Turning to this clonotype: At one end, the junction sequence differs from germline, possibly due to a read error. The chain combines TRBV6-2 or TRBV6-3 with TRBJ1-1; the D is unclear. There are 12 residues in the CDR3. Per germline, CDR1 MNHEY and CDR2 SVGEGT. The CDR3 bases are TGTGCCAGCAAGGCAATTGACACTGGAGCTTTCTTT. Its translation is CASKAIDTGAFF.

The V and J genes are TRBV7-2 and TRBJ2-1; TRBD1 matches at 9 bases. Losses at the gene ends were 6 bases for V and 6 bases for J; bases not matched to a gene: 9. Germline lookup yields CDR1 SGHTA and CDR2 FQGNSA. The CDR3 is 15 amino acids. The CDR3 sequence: CASRGGDRDFNEQFF. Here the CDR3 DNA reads TGTGCCAGCAGGGGGGGGGACAGGGATTTCAATGAGCAGTTCTTC.

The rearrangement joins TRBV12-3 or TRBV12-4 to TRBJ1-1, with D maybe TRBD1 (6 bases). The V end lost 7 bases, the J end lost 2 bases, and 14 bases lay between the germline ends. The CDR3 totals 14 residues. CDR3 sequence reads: CASNTTGTNTEAFF. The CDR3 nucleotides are TGTGCCAGCAACACGACGGGGACAAACACTGAAGCTTTCTTT.

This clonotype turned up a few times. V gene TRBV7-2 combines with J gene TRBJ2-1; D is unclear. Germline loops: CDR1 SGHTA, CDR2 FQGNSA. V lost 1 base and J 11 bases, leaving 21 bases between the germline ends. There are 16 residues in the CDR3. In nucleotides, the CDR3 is TGTGCCAGCAGCTTAGAACCAGCCCTTCTGTCAATGAAGCAGTTCTTC. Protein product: CASSLEPALLSMKQFF.

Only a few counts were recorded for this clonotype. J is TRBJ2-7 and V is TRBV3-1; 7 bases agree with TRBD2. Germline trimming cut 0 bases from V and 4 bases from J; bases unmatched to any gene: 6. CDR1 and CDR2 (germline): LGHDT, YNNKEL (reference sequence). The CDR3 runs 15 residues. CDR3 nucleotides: TGTGCCAGCAGCCAAGATCCGACTAGCCCGTACGAGCAGTACTTC. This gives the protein CASSQDPTSPYEQYF.

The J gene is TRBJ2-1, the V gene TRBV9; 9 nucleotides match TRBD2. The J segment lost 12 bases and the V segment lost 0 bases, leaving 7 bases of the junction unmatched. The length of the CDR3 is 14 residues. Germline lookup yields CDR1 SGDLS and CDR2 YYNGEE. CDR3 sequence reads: CASSVGGVLAGQFF. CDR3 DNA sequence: TGTGCCAGCAGCGTAGGAGGGGTACTAGCGGGGCAGTTCTTC.

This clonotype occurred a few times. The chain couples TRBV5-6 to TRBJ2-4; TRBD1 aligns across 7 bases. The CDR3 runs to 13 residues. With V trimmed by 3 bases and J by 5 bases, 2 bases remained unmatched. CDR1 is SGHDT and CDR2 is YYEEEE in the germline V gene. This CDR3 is CASSSGTENIQYF. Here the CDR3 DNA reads TGTGCCAGCAGCTCGGGGACAGAAAACATTCAGTACTTC.

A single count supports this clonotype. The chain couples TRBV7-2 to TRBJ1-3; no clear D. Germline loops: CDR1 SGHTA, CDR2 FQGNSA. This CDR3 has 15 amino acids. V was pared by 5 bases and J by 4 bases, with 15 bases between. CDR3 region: CASSPNHQTGNTIYF. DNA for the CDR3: TGTGCCAGCAGCCCGAACCATCAAACCGGAAACACCATATATTTT.

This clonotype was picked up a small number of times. The CDR3 DNA reads as TGCAGCGTTGACCCAGCGGGAGGGCCCTTTCTTTACAATGAGCAGTTCTTC. Translating gives CSVDPAGGPFLYNEQFF. The gene calls are TRBV29-1 and TRBJ2-1, with TRBD2 matching over 10 bases. V shed 3 bases and J 4 bases; nucleotides not matched to a gene: 12. Germline V CDR1 and CDR2: SQVTM, ANQGSEA. The CDR3 covers 17 residues.

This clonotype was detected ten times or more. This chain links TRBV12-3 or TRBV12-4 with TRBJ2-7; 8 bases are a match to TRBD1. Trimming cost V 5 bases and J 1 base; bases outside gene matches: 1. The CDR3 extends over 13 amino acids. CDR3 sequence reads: CASSTGGSYEQYF. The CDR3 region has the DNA TGTGCCAGCAGTACAGGGGGATCCTACGAGCAGTACTTC.

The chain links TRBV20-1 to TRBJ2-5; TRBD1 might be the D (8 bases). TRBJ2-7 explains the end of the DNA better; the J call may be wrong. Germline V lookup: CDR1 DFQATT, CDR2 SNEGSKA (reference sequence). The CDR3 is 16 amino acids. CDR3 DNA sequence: TGCAGTGCCGCATTCCCGGGGGGACAGGCCATCTACGAGCAGTACTTC. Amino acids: CSAAFPGGQAIYEQYF.